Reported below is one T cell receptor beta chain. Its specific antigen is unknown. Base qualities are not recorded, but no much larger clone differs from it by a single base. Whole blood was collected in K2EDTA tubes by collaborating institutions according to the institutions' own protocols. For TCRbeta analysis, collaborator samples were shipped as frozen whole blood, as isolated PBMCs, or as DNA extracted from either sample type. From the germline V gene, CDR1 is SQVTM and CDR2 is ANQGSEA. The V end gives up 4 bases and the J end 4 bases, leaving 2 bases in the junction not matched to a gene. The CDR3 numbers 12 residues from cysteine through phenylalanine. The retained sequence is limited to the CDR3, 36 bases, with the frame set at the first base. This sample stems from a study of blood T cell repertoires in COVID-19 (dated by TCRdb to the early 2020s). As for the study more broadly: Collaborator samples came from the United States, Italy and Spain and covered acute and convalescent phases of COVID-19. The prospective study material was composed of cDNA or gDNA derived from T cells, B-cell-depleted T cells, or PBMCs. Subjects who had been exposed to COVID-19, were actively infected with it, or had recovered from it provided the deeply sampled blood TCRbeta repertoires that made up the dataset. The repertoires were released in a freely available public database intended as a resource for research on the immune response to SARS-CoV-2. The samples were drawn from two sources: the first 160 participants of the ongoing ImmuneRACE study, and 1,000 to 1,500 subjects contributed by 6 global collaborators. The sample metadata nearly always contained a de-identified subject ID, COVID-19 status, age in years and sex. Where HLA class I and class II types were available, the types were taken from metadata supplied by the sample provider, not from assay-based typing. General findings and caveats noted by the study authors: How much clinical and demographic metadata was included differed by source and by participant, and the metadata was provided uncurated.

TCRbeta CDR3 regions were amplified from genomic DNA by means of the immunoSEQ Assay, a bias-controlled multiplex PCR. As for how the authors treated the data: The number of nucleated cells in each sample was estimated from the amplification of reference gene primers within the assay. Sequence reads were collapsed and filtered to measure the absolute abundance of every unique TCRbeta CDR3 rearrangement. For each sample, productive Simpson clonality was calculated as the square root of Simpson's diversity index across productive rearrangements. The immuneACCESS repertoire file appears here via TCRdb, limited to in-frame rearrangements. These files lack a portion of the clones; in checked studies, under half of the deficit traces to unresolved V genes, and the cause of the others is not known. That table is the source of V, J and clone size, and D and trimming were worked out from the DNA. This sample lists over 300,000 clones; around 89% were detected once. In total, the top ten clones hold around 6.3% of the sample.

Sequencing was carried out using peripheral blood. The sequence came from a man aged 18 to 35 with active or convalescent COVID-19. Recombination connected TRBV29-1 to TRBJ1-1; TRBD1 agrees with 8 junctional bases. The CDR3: CSVGQGITEAFF. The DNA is TGCAGCGTTGGACAGGGGATCACTGAAGCTTTCTTT.